The clone carrying this T cell receptor beta chain was observed a single time. Its antigen remains unidentified. V shed 5 bases and J shed 2 bases, with 17 bases lying between them. CDR3 length: 16 residues. Per germline, CDR1 MDHEN and CDR2 SYDVKM. This entry comes from a study of tumor and adjacent non-tumor tissue in lung cancer. Study findings and constraints: Significantly higher TCR diversity was found in tumor than normal lung.

Three rounds of nested PCR, following a modified ARM-PCR protocol, produced the TCRbeta library. TCRdb used MiXCR to reprocess the multiplex PCR reads, holding one entry per CDR3 protein. In the table there are 70,000 to 90,000 distinct CDR3 sequences, over 75% of which are singletons. This sample's RNA came from whole unsorted tissue. The J gene is TRBJ2-3, the V gene TRBV28; D not certain. The sequenced sample consisted of lung tumor tissue. This clonotype originated in a woman in her 50s with non-small cell lung cancer. CDR3 in amino acids: CASSPRGQRTTDTQYF. The DNA of the CDR3 is TGTGCCAGCAGTCCGCGTGGGCAGCGAACCACAGATACGCAGTATTTT.